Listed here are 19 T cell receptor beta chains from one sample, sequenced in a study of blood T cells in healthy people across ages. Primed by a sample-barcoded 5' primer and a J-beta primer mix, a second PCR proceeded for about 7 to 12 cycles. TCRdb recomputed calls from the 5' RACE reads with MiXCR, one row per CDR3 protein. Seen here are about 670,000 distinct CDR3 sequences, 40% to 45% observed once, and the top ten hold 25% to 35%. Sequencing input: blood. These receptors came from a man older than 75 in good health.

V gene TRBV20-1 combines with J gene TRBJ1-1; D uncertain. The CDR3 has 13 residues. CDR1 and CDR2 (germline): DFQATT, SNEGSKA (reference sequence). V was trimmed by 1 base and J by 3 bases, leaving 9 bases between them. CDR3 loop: CSARGRVDTEAFF. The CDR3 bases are TGCAGTGCTAGAGGCCGAGTTGACACTGAAGCTTTCTTT.

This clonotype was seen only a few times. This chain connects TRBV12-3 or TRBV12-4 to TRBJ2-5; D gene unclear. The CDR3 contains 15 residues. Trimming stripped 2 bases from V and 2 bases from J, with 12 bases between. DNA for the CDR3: TGTGCCAGCAGTTTAAATTCCCAGATACAAGAGACCCAGTACTTC. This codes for CASSLNSQIQETQYF.

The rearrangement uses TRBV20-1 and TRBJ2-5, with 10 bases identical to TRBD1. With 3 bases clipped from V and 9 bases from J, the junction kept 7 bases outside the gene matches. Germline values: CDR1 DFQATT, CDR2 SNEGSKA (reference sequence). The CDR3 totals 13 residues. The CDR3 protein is CSARTGGFESQYF. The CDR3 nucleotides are TGCAGTGCTAGGACAGGGGGCTTTGAGTCCCAGTACTTC.

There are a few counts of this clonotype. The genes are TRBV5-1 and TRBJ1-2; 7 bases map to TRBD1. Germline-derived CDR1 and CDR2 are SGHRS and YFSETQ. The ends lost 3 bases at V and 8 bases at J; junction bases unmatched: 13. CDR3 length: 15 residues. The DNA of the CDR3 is TGCGCCAGCAGCTCAACGTTTGGACAGGCCGTGGGCTACACCTTC. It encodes CASSSTFGQAVGYTF.

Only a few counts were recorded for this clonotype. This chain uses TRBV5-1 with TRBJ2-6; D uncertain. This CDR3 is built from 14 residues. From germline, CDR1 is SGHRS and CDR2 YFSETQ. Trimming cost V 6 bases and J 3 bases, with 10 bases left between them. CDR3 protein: CASNLRDGANVLTF. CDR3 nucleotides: TGCGCCAGCAATCTAAGGGATGGGGCCAACGTCCTGACTTTC. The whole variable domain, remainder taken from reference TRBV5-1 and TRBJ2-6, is KAGVTQTPRYLIKTRGQQVTLSCSPISGHRSVSWYQQTPGQGLQFLFEYFSETQRNKGNFPGRFSGRQFSNSRSEMNVSTLELGDSALYLCASNLRDGANVLTFGAGSRLTVL.

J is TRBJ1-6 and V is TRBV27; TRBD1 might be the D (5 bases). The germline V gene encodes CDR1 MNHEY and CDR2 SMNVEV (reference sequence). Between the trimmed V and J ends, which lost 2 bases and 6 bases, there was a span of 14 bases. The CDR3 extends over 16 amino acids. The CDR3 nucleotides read TGTGCCAGCAGTTTAAATTCAGGGAGCGCTAATTCACCCCTCCACTTT. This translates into CASSLNSGSANSPLHF.

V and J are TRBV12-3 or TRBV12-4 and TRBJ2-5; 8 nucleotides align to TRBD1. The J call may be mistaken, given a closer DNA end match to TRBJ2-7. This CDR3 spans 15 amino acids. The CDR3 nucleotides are TGTGCCAGCAGTACCTCCGGGACAGGTGAACACGAGCAGTACTTC. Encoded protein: CASSTSGTGEHEQYF.

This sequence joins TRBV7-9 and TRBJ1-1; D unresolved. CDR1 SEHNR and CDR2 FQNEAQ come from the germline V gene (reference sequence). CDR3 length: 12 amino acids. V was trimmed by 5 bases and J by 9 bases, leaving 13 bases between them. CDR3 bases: TGTGCCAGCAGCCCACCGACGGGAAAAGCTTTCTTT. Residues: CASSPPTGKAFF. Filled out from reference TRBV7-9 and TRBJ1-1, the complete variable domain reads DTGVSQNPRHKITKRGQNVTFRCDPISEHNRLYWYRQTLGQGPEFLTYFQNEAQLEKSRLLSDRFSAERPKGSFSTLEIQRTEQGDSAMYLCASSPPTGKAFFGQGTRLTVV.

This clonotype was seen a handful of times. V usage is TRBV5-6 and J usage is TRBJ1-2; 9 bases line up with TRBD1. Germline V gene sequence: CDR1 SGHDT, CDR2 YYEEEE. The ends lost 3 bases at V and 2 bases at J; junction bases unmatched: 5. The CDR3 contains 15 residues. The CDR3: CASSWRDRVNYGYTF. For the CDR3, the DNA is TGTGCCAGCAGCTGGCGGGACAGGGTAAACTATGGCTACACCTTC.

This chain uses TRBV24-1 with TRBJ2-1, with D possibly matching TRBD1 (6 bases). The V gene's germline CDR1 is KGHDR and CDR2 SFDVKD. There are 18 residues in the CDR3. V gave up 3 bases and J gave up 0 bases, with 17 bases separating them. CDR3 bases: TGTGCCACCAGTGATCGACGCCGCACAGGGAGCTCCTACAATGAGCAGTTCTTC. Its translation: CATSDRRRTGSSYNEQFF.

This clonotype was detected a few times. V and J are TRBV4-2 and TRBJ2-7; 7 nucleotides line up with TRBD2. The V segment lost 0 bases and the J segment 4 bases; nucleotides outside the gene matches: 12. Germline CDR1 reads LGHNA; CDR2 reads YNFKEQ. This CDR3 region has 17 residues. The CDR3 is CASSQDFTGGRGYEQYF. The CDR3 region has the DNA TGTGCCAGCAGCCAAGATTTTACTGGCGGGAGAGGGTACGAGCAGTACTTC.

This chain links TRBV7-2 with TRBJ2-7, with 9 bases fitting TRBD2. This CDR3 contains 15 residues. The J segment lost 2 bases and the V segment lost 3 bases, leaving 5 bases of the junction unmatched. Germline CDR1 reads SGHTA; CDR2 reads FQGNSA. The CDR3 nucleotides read TGTGCCAGCAGCTTTGAATCTAGCGGGACCTACGAGCAGTACTTC. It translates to CASSFESSGTYEQYF.

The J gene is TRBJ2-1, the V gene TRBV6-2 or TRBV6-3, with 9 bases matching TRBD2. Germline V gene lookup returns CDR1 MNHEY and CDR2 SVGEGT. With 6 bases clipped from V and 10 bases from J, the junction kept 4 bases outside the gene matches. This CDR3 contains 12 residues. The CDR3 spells CASSNLAGEQFF. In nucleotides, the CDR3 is TGTGCCAGCAGCAACCTAGCGGGAGAGCAGTTCTTC.

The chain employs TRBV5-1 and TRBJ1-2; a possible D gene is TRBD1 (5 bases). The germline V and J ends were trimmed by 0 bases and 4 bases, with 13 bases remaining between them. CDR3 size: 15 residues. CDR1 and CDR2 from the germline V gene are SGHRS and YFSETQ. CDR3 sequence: CASSLAGTLSYGYTF. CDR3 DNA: TGCGCCAGCAGCTTGGCCGGGACGCTATCCTATGGCTACACCTTC.

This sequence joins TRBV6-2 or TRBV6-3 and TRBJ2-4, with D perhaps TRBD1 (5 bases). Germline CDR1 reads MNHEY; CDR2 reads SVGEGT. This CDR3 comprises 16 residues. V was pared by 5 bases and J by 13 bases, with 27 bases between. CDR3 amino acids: CASSRTFREKFNKQYF. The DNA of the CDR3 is TGTGCCAGCAGTCGAACCTTCAGGGAAAAGTTCAACAAGCAGTACTTC.

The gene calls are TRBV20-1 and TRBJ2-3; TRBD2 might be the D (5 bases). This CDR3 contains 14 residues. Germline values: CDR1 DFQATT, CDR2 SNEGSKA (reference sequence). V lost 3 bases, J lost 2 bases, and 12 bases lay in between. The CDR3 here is CSASRAGSTDTQYF. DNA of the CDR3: TGCAGTGCTAGTCGCGCGGGCTCCACAGATACGCAGTATTTT.

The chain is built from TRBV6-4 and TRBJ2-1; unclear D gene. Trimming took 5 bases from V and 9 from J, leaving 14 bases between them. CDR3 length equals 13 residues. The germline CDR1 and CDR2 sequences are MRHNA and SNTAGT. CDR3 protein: CASSQTQLGEQFF. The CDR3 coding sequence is TGTGCCAGCAGTCAGACCCAATTGGGTGAGCAGTTCTTC.

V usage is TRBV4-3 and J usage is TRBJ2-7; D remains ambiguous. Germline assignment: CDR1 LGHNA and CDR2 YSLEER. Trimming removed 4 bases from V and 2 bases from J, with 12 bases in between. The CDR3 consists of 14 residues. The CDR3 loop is CASSPGWVAYEQYF. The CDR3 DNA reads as TGCGCCAGCAGCCCCGGCTGGGTAGCCTACGAGCAGTACTTC.

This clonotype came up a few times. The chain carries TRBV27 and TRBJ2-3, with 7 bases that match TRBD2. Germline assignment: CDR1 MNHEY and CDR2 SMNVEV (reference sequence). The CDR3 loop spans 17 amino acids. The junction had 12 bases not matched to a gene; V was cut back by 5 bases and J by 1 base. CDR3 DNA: TGTGCCAGCAGTGGGGGGGATGGGCTACCCGGCACAGATACGCAGTATTTT. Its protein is CASSGGDGLPGTDTQYF.